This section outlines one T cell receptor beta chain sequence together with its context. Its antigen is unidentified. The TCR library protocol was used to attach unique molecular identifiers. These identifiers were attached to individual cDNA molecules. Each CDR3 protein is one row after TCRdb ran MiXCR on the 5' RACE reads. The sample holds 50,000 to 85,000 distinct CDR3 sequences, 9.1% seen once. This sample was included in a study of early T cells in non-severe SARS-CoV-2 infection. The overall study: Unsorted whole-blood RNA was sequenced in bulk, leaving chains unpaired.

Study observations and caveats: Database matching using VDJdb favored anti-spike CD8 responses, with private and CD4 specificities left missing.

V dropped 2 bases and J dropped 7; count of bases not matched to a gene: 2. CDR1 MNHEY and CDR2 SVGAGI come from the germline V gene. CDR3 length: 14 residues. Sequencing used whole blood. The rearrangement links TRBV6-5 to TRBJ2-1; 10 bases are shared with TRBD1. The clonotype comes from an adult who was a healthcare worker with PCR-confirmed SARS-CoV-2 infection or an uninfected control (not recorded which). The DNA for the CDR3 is TGTGCCAGCAGTTACAGGACAGGGGGTAATGAGCAGTTCTTC. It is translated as CASSYRTGGNEQFF.